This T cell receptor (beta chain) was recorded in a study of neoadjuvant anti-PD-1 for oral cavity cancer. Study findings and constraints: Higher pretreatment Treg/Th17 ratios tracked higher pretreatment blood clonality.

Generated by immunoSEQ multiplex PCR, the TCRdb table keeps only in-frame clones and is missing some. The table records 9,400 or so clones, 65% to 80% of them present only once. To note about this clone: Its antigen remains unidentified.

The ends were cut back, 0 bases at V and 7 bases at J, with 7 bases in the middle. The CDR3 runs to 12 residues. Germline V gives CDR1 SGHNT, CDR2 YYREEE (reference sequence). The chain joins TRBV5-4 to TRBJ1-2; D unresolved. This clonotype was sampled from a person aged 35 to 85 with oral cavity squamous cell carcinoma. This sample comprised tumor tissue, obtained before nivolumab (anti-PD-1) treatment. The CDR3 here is CASSLEFVGYTF. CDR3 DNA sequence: TGTGCCAGCAGCTTGGAGTTTGTTGGCTACACCTTC.